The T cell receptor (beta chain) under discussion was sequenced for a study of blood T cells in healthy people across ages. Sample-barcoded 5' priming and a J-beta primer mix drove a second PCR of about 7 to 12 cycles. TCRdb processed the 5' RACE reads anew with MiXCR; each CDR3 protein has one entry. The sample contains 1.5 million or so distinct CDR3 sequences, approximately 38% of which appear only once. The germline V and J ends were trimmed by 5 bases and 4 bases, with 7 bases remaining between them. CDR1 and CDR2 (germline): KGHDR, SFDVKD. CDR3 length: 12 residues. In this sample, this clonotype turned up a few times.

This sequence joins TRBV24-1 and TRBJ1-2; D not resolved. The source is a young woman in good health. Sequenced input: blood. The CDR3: CATSGGTYGYTF. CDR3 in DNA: TGTGCCACCAGTGGGGGTACCTATGGCTACACCTTC.